Listed below are T cell receptor beta chains from one sample, sequenced in a study of cytomegalovirus exposure and HLA in healthy donors. TCRdb's table, derived via immunoSEQ multiplex PCR, lists solely in-frame clones and lacks some. The table includes about 84,000 clones, just under 80% detected once. The sequenced sample consisted of PBMCs. The receptors derive from a male donor in good health and CMV-seropositive. Both conserved end residues are part of each CDR3. A D gene is named only where the DNA matches it firmly. Some rows have no size entry. The others give once, few or many, or a class for an expanded clone.

j_gene,abundance,d_gene,v_gene,CDR3aa,CDR3nt
TRBJ2-1,.,.,TRBV2,CASSEVSSYNEQFF,TGTGCCAGCAGTGAAGTTTCGAGTTACAATGAGCAGTTCTTC
TRBJ2-5,.,.,TRBV13,CASSWPGEETQYF,TGTGCCAGCAGCTGGCCGGGGGAAGAGACCCAGTACTTC
TRBJ2-2,many,TRBD2,TRBV30,CAWSVTLAHTGELFF,TGTGCCTGGAGTGTAACACTAGCGCACACCGGGGAGCTGTTTTTT
TRBJ1-4,.,.,TRBV2,CASSPGHTNEKLFF,TGTGCCAGCTCTCCGGGACACACTAATGAAAAACTGTTTTTT
TRBJ1-5,.,.,TRBV6-6,CASSTEGASNQPQHF,TGTGCCAGCAGTACCGAAGGGGCCAGCAATCAGCCCCAGCATTTT
TRBJ2-7,.,TRBD2,TRBV18,CASSPPGTSGSGKQYF,TGTGCCAGCTCACCACCCGGGACTAGCGGGAGTGGCAAGCAGTACTTC
TRBJ1-2,.,.,TRBV19,CASSWGLDYGYTF,TGTGCCAGTAGTTGGGGCCTGGACTATGGCTACACCTTC
TRBJ2-3,.,TRBD2,TRBV29-1,CSVVIPSGGVSDTQYF,TGCAGCGTTGTTATCCCTAGCGGGGGAGTCTCAGATACGCAGTATTTT
TRBJ2-7,.,TRBD1,TRBV5-4,CASSLGGGQGTYEQYF,TGTGCCAGCAGCTTGGGGGGGGGACAGGGGACCTACGAGCAGTACTTC
TRBJ1-1,.,TRBD1,TRBV2,CASRPDRAPEAFF,TGTGCCAGTAGACCGGACAGGGCCCCGGAAGCTTTCTTT
TRBJ1-2,.,.,TRBV12-2,CASRLAGMEGSGYTF,TGTGCAAGTCGCTTAGCGGGGATGGAGGGGAGCGGCTACACCTTC
TRBJ2-7,.,.,TRBV16,CASSQVGDYEQYF,TGTGCCAGCAGCCAAGTCGGGGACTACGAGCAGTACTTC
TRBJ2-3,.,TRBD1,TRBV30,CACGTGKGTDTQYF,TGTGCCTGTGGGACAGGGAAAGGAACAGATACGCAGTATTTT
TRBJ2-3,few,TRBD2,TRBV5-1,CASSLPGLAKDTQYF,TGCGCCAGCAGCTTGCCGGGACTAGCGAAGGATACGCAGTATTTT
TRBJ2-1,.,TRBD1,TRBV6-1,CASSRDGTAYNEQFF,TGTGCCAGCAGTAGAGACGGGACAGCCTACAATGAGCAGTTCTTC
TRBJ2-7,.,TRBD2,TRBV11-2,CASSLDGTSGLPEEQYF,TGTGCCAGCAGCTTAGATGGCACTAGCGGCCTCCCGGAAGAGCAGTACTTC
TRBJ2-3,.,TRBD2,TRBV10-3,CAIMAGGPLQTDTQYF,TGTGCCATCATGGCGGGAGGCCCGCTCCAAACAGATACGCAGTATTTT
TRBJ2-4,.,.,TRBV19,CASSIAGQGNIQYF,TGTGCCAGTAGTATAGCAGGTCAGGGAAACATTCAGTACTTC
TRBJ2-3,.,TRBD1,TRBV4-1,CASSQGPGTGADTQYF,TGCGCCAGCAGCCAAGGACCGGGGACAGGGGCAGATACGCAGTATTTT
TRBJ1-5,.,.,TRBV28,CASTQGPFQPQHF,TGTGCCAGCACCCAGGGGCCTTTTCAGCCCCAGCATTTT
TRBJ2-7,.,TRBD2,TRBV27,CASSSGASGSIYEQYF,TGTGCCAGCAGTTCGGGGGCTAGCGGGAGTATCTACGAGCAGTACTTC
TRBJ1-1,few,TRBD1,TRBV29-1,CSVLDRGAAFF,TGCAGCGTCCTTGACAGGGGAGCGGCTTTCTTT
TRBJ1-5,.,TRBD1,TRBV27,CASRKDVRDRRQPQHF,TGTGCCAGCAGGAAAGATGTCCGGGACAGGCGTCAGCCCCAGCATTTT
TRBJ1-2,.,.,TRBV4-3,CASSHRGGQCTF,TGCGCCAGCAGCCACCGGGGAGGTCAATGCACCTTC
TRBJ1-1,.,TRBD1,TRBV14,CASSQEQGWRNTEAFF,TGTGCCAGCAGCCAAGAACAGGGGTGGAGGAACACTGAAGCTTTCTTT
TRBJ1-2,.,.,TRBV29-1,CSVAPDSNYGYTF,TGCAGCGTCGCCCCGGACAGCAACTATGGCTACACCTTC
TRBJ2-2,few,TRBD2,TRBV5-4,CASRSGEGMYTGELFF,TGTGCCAGCAGAAGTGGGGAGGGGATGTACACCGGGGAGCTGTTTTTT
TRBJ2-7,few,.,TRBV21-1,CASSFLKGQESYEQYF,TGTGCCAGCAGCTTCCTAAAGGGACAGGAGTCCTACGAGCAGTACTTC
TRBJ1-2,.,TRBD1,TRBV14,CASSPYRGTGGIYGYTF,TGTGCCAGCAGCCCCTACCGCGGGACAGGGGGAATCTATGGCTACACCTTC
TRBJ1-2,.,TRBD1,TRBV5-1,CASSQGGTGSNYGYTF,TGCGCCAGCAGCCAAGGGGGGACAGGGTCCAACTATGGCTACACCTTC
TRBJ2-2,.,.,TRBV7-8,CASSPIHKNTGELFF,TGTGCCAGCAGCCCCATCCACAAGAACACCGGGGAGCTGTTTTTT
TRBJ2-7,.,.,TRBV7-8,CASSLEASALNYEQYF,TGTGCCAGCAGCTTAGAGGCTAGCGCCCTCAATTACGAGCAGTACTTC
TRBJ2-3,.,.,TRBV28,CASTRQRLTDTQYF,TGTGCCAGCACCCGACAGAGACTCACAGATACGCAGTATTTT
TRBJ1-1,.,.,TRBV27,CASSPWGDFNTEAFF,TGTGCCAGCAGTCCATGGGGGGATTTTAACACTGAAGCTTTCTTT
TRBJ2-3,.,TRBD2,TRBV7-2,CASSLVPSGSTDTQYF,TGTGCCAGCAGCTTAGTTCCTAGCGGGAGCACAGATACGCAGTATTTT
TRBJ2-3,.,TRBD2,TRBV4-2,CASSQKGTSGSVSTDTQYF,TGTGCCAGCAGCCAGAAGGGGACTAGCGGGAGTGTAAGCACAGATACGCAGTATTTT
TRBJ1-4,.,TRBD1,TRBV7-9,CASSRDSQNEKLFF,TGTGCCAGCAGCCGGGACAGCCAGAATGAAAAACTGTTTTTT
TRBJ1-3,.,.,TRBV29-1,CSVEVRSSGNTIYF,TGCAGCGTTGAAGTCCGCAGCTCTGGAAACACCATATATTTT
TRBJ1-3,.,TRBD1,TRBV11-2,CASSLRQGRFSGNTIYF,TGTGCCAGCAGCTTAAGACAGGGCCGTTTCTCTGGAAACACCATATATTTT
TRBJ2-3,.,TRBD2,TRBV12-5,CASGLSGSTDTQYF,TGTGCTAGTGGGCTGAGCGGGAGTACAGATACGCAGTATTTT
TRBJ2-3,.,.,TRBV5-4,CASTLYGLDTQYF,TGTGCCAGCACGCTGTATGGGCTGGATACGCAGTATTTT
TRBJ2-7,.,TRBD1,TRBV10-3,CAISGYRTGGNEQYF,TGTGCCATCAGTGGATACAGGACAGGGGGCAACGAGCAGTACTTC
TRBJ2-7,once,TRBD2,TRBV6-5,CASSYAGREDIYEQYF,TGTGCCAGCAGTTACGCCGGGCGGGAGGACATCTACGAGCAGTACTTC
TRBJ2-2,.,.,TRBV4-1,CASSQGFAGTGELFF,TGCGCCAGCAGCCAAGGGTTCGCGGGCACCGGGGAGCTGTTTTTT
TRBJ2-7,.,.,TRBV6-5,CASSRGLLGEQYF,TGTGCCAGCAGTCGCGGACTGCTGGGGGAGCAGTACTTC
TRBJ2-3,.,.,TRBV5-6,CASSLTASTDTQYF,TGTGCCAGCAGCTTGACAGCAAGCACAGATACGCAGTATTTT